What follows are 31 T cell receptor beta chains derived from one specimen sequenced in a study of cytomegalovirus exposure and HLA in healthy donors. A multiplex PCR was run with 60 Vbeta primers and 13 Jbeta primers. Only in-frame clones appear in the TCRdb table, and some are missing; sequencing was by immunoSEQ multiplex PCR. The repertoire holds roughly 130,000 clones, roughly 68% seen once, with 5.8% in the top ten. Sequenced: PBMCs. These receptors came from a woman in her forties or fifties in good health and CMV-seropositive.

The chain links TRBV6-5 to TRBJ1-2, with 11 bases identical to TRBD1. The germline V gene encodes CDR1 MNHEY and CDR2 SVGAGI. Trimming removed 0 bases from V and 7 bases from J; junction bases left unmatched: 4. The CDR3 contains 15 residues. In DNA, the CDR3 is TGTGCCAGCAGTTACTCAGGGACAGGGGGTGCTGGCTACACCTTC. Amino acid sequence: CASSYSGTGGAGYTF.

The chain carries TRBV5-8 and TRBJ1-5; maybe TRBD1 (6 bases). From germline, CDR1 is SGHTS and CDR2 YDEGEE. V shed 1 base and J shed 1 base, with 12 bases lying between them. The CDR3 is made up of 16 amino acids. CDR3 region: CASSLRQGYSNQPQHF. The CDR3 DNA is TGTGCCAGCAGCTTGAGGCAGGGGTACAGCAATCAGCCCCAGCATTTT.

This clone was seen just once. This chain uses TRBV5-4 with TRBJ2-2; 8 bases line up with TRBD1. Unmatched junction bases numbered 7, after V lost 4 bases and J lost 5 bases. The CDR3 runs to 15 residues. Germline V gene sequence: CDR1 SGHNT, CDR2 YYREEE (reference sequence). The CDR3 here is CASSHRQGWTGELFF. The CDR3 DNA reads TGTGCCAGCAGCCACAGACAGGGGTGGACCGGGGAGCTGTTTTTT.

The chain links TRBV30 to TRBJ1-2, with a tentative D call TRBD1 (6 bases). CDR3 length: 12 residues. CDR1 and CDR2 (germline): GTSNPN, SVGIG (reference sequence). V lost 7 bases, J lost 8 bases, and 17 bases lay in between. CDR3 sequence (DNA): TGTGCCTCAACCCCACAGGGAATCGGCTACACCTTC. It encodes CASTPQGIGYTF.

This chain uses TRBV6-5 with TRBJ1-6, with 7 positions matching TRBD1. Germline V gene data show CDR1 as MNHEY and CDR2 as SVGAGI. The CDR3 is 15 residues long. The J segment lost 6 bases and the V segment lost 7 bases, leaving 9 bases of the junction unmatched. CDR3 amino acids: CASTSQGQFNSPLHF. CDR3 sequence (DNA): TGTGCCAGCACCAGCCAGGGACAGTTTAATTCACCCCTCCACTTT.

The rearrangement uses TRBV6-6 and TRBJ1-2; tentative D call: TRBD1 (5 bases). Germline loops: CDR1 MNHNY, CDR2 SVGAGI (reference sequence). This CDR3 contains 13 residues. V lost 4 bases and J lost 4, with 10 bases in between. CDR3 in DNA: TGTGCCAGCAGTTTAACCCAGGGCTATGGCTACACCTTC. Its translation is CASSLTQGYGYTF.

The V call is TRBV5-1, the J call TRBJ2-5, with D uncertain. The CDR3 sequence is 15 residues long. V was cut by 0 bases and J by 1 base, with 10 bases left in between. From germline, CDR1 is SGHRS and CDR2 YFSETQ. CDR3 DNA: TGCGCCAGCAGCTTGGGGCAGGCAACCCAAGAGACCCAGTACTTC. This encodes CASSLGQATQETQYF. The whole variable domain, filled in from reference TRBV5-1 and TRBJ2-5, reads KAGVTQTPRYLIKTRGQQVTLSCSPISGHRSVSWYQQTPGQGLQFLFEYFSETQRNKGNFPGRFSGRQFSNSRSEMNVSTLELGDSALYLCASSLGQATQETQYFGPGTRLLVL.

J is TRBJ2-3 and V is TRBV7-6; 9 bases are shared with TRBD1. The CDR3 is 18 amino acids. The ends lost 2 bases at V and 9 bases at J; junction bases unmatched: 18. Germline V gives CDR1 SGHVS, CDR2 FNYEAQ. The CDR3 coding sequence is TGTGCCAGCAGCTTAACGGGAGTCCCGGGACAGGGCCACTACACGCAGTATTTT. The encoded protein is CASSLTGVPGQGHYTQYF. The variable domain in full, with the rest retrieved from reference TRBV7-6 and TRBJ2-3, is GAGVSQSPRYKVTKRGQDVALRCDPISGHVSLYWYRQALGQGPEFLTYFNYEAQQDKSGLPNDRFSAERPEGSISTLTIQRTEQRDSAMYRCASSLTGVPGQGHYTQYFGPGTRLTVL.

This rearrangement joins TRBV18 to TRBJ2-2; 7 nucleotides match TRBD1. Germline V lookup: CDR1 KGHSH, CDR2 LQKENI. The ends lost 5 bases at V and 4 bases at J; junction bases unmatched: 4. CDR3 size: 14 residues. In DNA, the CDR3 is TGTGCCAGCTCAGGGACAGTAACCACCGGGGAGCTGTTTTTT. This encodes CASSGTVTTGELFF. The full variable domain, with the rest looked up from reference TRBV18 and TRBJ2-2, is NAGVMQNPRHLVRRRGQEARLRCSPMKGHSHVYWYRQLPEEGLKFMVYLQKENIIDESGMPKERFSAEFPKEGPSILRIQQVVRGDSAAYFCASSGTVTTGELFFGEGSRLTVL.

This clone has a handful of counts. This sequence joins TRBV7-6 and TRBJ2-1; D gene uncertain. CDR1 is SGHVS, CDR2 FNYEAQ, per germline. This CDR3 is built from 15 residues. The germline V and J ends were trimmed by 5 bases and 0 bases, with 11 bases remaining between them. The CDR3 loop reads CASSQRQSSYNEQFF. CDR3 in DNA: TGTGCCAGCAGCCAGAGACAAAGCTCCTACAATGAGCAGTTCTTC.

The V and J genes are TRBV11-2 and TRBJ2-2; 10 positions match TRBD2. The germline gives CDR1 SGHAT, CDR2 FQNNGV. V shed 6 bases, J shed 0 bases, and the junction held 4 bases outside the gene matches. The CDR3 consists of 16 residues. CDR3 residues: CASRAGGPANTGELFF. The CDR3, as DNA: TGTGCCAGCAGAGCGGGGGGGCCAGCGAACACCGGGGAGCTGTTTTTT.

J is TRBJ2-1 and V is TRBV2; 7 bases match TRBD1. With 8 bases clipped from V and 4 bases from J, the junction kept 5 bases outside the gene matches. Germline loops: CDR1 SNHLY, CDR2 FYNNEI. The CDR3 runs to 13 residues. The CDR3 DNA follows: TGTGCCAGCTCCAGGGACAGATACAATGAGCAGTTCTTC. This encodes CASSRDRYNEQFF. The full variable domain, rest sourced from reference TRBV2 and TRBJ2-1, is EPEVTQTPSHQVTQMGQEVILRCVPISNHLYFYWYRQILGQKVEFLVSFYNNEISEKSEIFDDQFSVERPDGSNFTLKIRSTKLEDSAMYFCASSRDRYNEQFFGPGTRLTVL.

The gene calls are TRBV6-1 and TRBJ1-1; tentative D call: TRBD1 (6 bases). Germline CDR1 is MNHNS and CDR2 is SASEGT. The CDR3 is 11 residues long. V was trimmed by 6 bases and J by 8 bases, leaving 10 bases between them. In DNA form, the CDR3 reads TGTGCCAGCAGGGGGGGGCAGGAAGCTTTCTTT. Amino acids: CASRGGQEAFF.

The rearrangement joins TRBV5-1 to TRBJ1-1; tentative D call: TRBD1 (5 bases). The CDR3 totals 13 residues. In germline, CDR1 is SGHRS, CDR2 YFSETQ. Trimming removed 3 bases at V and 3 bases at J, with 9 bases between. CDR3 in amino acids: CASSWGGDTEAFF. The CDR3 nucleotides read TGCGCCAGCAGCTGGGGGGGGGACACTGAAGCTTTCTTT.

This clone was detected a few times. CDR3 residues: CSVEGAARGTEAFF. CDR3 DNA: TGCAGCGTTGAAGGGGCAGCCCGGGGCACTGAAGCTTTCTTT. This chain connects TRBV29-1 to TRBJ1-1; D unresolved. Germline CDR1 SQVTM, CDR2 ANQGSEA. The CDR3 spans 14 residues. Trimming took 1 base from V and 4 from J, leaving 13 bases between them.

This chain connects TRBV2 to TRBJ2-6, with a possible D match to TRBD1 (6 bases). Germline CDR1 SNHLY, CDR2 FYNNEI. The CDR3 is 17 amino acids. V gave up 6 bases and J gave up 4 bases, with 19 bases separating them. The CDR3 reads CASRLGARPIGANVLTF. CDR3 bases: TGTGCCAGCAGGCTGGGGGCCCGCCCAATCGGGGCCAACGTCCTGACTTTC.

CDR3 sequence: CASTLGTGERGNQPQHF. CDR3 bases: TGTGCCAGCACCCTCGGGACAGGGGAGAGGGGAAATCAGCCCCAGCATTTT. The chain uses TRBV7-9 and TRBJ1-5, with 10 bases lining up with TRBD1. CDR1 and CDR2 (germline): SEHNR, FQNEAQ (reference sequence). This CDR3 spans 17 amino acids. Trimming removed 7 bases from V and 4 bases from J; junction bases left unmatched: 13. Supplemented by reference TRBV7-9 and TRBJ1-5, the full variable domain reads DTGVSQNPRHKITKRGQNVTFRCDPISEHNRLYWYRQTLGQGPEFLTYFQNEAQLEKSRLLSDRFSAERPKGSFSTLEIQRTEQGDSAMYLCASTLGTGERGNQPQHFGDGTRLSIL.

This clone was picked up a small number of times. The genes are TRBV5-4 and TRBJ1-2, with TRBD1 identical over 7 bases. Per germline, CDR1 SGHNT and CDR2 YYREEE (reference sequence). The CDR3 spans 13 residues. V lost 4 bases and J lost 4; bases outside the gene matches: 4. The CDR3 nucleotides are TGTGCCAGCAGCCTCGACAGGGCCTATGGCTACACCTTC. Translating gives CASSLDRAYGYTF.

The rearrangement joins TRBV5-4 to TRBJ2-2, with unresolved D. Germline CDR1 is SGHNT and CDR2 is YYREEE (reference sequence). Trimming pared 6 bases from V and 5 bases from J, leaving 11 bases between. There are 13 residues in the CDR3. CDR3: CASNARLTGELFF. For the CDR3, the DNA is TGTGCCAGCAACGCTAGGCTGACCGGGGAGCTGTTTTTT.

This rearrangement joins TRBV21-1 to TRBJ2-4; the table's TRBD2 call for D was not verified on the DNA. TRBV21-1 is deemed a pseudogene. CDR3 length equals 18 residues. This CDR3 is CASSKGSKEDGVNHIQYF. The CDR3 DNA is TGTGCCAGCAGCAAAGGTAGCAAGGAGGACGGCGTTAATCACATTCAGTACTTC.

The rearrangement uses TRBV6-1 and TRBJ1-5; tentative D call: TRBD1 (6 bases). V was clipped by 7 bases and J by 10 bases, with 17 bases between them. Germline CDR1 reads MNHNS; CDR2 reads SASEGT. The CDR3 spans 13 residues. The CDR3 loop reads CASTGTRPGPQHF. The CDR3 DNA reads as TGTGCCAGCACCGGGACACGGCCTGGTCCCCAGCATTTT.

The CDR3 here is CASSFPGLTGGFGYTF. The CDR3 DNA reads TGTGCCAGCAGCTTCCCCGGCCTGACAGGGGGCTTTGGCTACACCTTC. This chain connects TRBV7-9 to TRBJ1-2, with 10 bases fitting TRBD1. This CDR3 has 16 amino acids. Germline assignment: CDR1 SEHNR and CDR2 FQNEAQ (reference sequence). The junction had 11 bases not matched to a gene; V was cut back by 3 bases and J by 7 bases. Variable domain in full (rest from reference TRBV7-9 and TRBJ1-2): DTGVSQNPRHKITKRGQNVTFRCDPISEHNRLYWYRQTLGQGPEFLTYFQNEAQLEKSRLLSDRFSAERPKGSFSTLEIQRTEQGDSAMYLCASSFPGLTGGFGYTFGSGTRLTVV.

The chain links TRBV5-1 to TRBJ1-2; 7 positions match TRBD1. This CDR3 is 15 amino acids long. The J segment lost 4 bases and the V segment lost 4 bases, leaving 10 bases of the junction unmatched. Per germline, CDR1 SGHRS and CDR2 YFSETQ. CDR3 sequence reads: CASSAGTANGYGYTF. The CDR3 region has the DNA TGCGCCAGCAGCGCCGGGACAGCAAACGGCTATGGCTACACCTTC.

Remarks on this clone: At one end the junction does not follow the germline gene, possibly because of a read error. The V and J genes are TRBV2 and TRBJ2-6, with 8 nucleotides matching TRBD2. There are 18 residues in the CDR3. From germline, CDR1 is SNHLY and CDR2 FYNNEI. The CDR3, as DNA: TGTGCCAGCAATGAACAGGGCGGGGGGTACTCTGGGGCCAACGTCCTGACTTTC. Amino acids: CASNEQGGGYSGANVLTF.

J is TRBJ1-3 and V is TRBV6-1; no firm D call. This CDR3 is 14 amino acids long. V was pared by 7 bases and J by 0 bases, with 10 bases between. Germline lookup yields CDR1 MNHNS and CDR2 SASEGT. CDR3 DNA sequence: TGTGCCAGCACGGCGCGGGTCTCTGGAAACACCATATATTTT. Its protein product is CASTARVSGNTIYF.

The chain combines TRBV6-1 with TRBJ1-6; D unclear. This CDR3 comprises 15 residues. Deletions cut 7 bases from V and 5 bases from J, with 15 bases between. Germline loops: CDR1 MNHNS, CDR2 SASEGT. CDR3 loop: CASMSPGADNSPLHF. In DNA, the CDR3 is TGTGCCAGCATGAGTCCCGGAGCAGATAATTCACCCCTCCACTTT.

The CDR3 sequence is CATSSGATYEQYF. The CDR3 coding sequence is TGTGCCACCAGCAGCGGAGCTACCTACGAGCAGTACTTC. The chain combines TRBV15 with TRBJ2-7; no reliable D call. CDR3 size: 13 residues. In germline, CDR1 is LNHNV, CDR2 YYDKDF (reference sequence). Trimming took 3 bases from V and 2 from J, leaving 8 bases between them.

J is TRBJ2-1 and V is TRBV29-1; 7 bases are shared with TRBD1. Per germline, CDR1 SQVTM and CDR2 ANQGSEA. The CDR3 is 11 amino acids. Unmatched junction bases numbered 7, after V lost 5 bases and J lost 12 bases. The CDR3 nucleotides read TGCAGCGTTTCTCAGGGGGTTCCGCAGTTCTTC. It specifies CSVSQGVPQFF.

The chain combines TRBV19 with TRBJ2-1, with D maybe TRBD1 (5 bases). With 7 bases removed from V and 5 bases from J, the gap between germline ends came to 12 bases. The CDR3 consists of 13 residues. Germline assignment: CDR1 LNHDA and CDR2 SQIVND (reference sequence). The CDR3 sequence: CASNRGAHNEQFF. As DNA, the CDR3 is TGTGCCAGTAATAGGGGTGCCCACAATGAGCAGTTCTTC.

This CDR3 is CASSLDPAGGPGNQPQHF. As DNA, the CDR3 is TGCGCCAGCAGCTTGGACCCCGCAGGGGGGCCCGGCAATCAGCCCCAGCATTTT. V gene TRBV5-1 combines with J gene TRBJ1-5, with 7 bases fitting TRBD1. The germline V gene encodes CDR1 SGHRS and CDR2 YFSETQ. This CDR3 spans 18 amino acids. With V trimmed by 0 bases and J by 2 bases, 11 bases remained unmatched.

This sequence joins TRBV19 and TRBJ2-7; 8 bases agree with TRBD1. Germline assignment: CDR1 LNHDA and CDR2 SQIVND (reference sequence). This CDR3 comprises 13 residues. V trimming: 5 bases; J trimming: 6 bases; junction bases outside the gene matches: 6. The DNA for the CDR3 is TGTGCCAGTAGTTACCAGGGGGCGAGCGAGCAGTACTTC. The encoded protein is CASSYQGASEQYF.